The 17 T cell receptor beta chains given below trace back to one sample, sequenced in a study. TCRdb re-called the 5' RACE reads with MiXCR, one entry per CDR3 protein. The data hold about 32,000 distinct CDR3 sequences, with about 24% observed a single time. The specimen sequenced was memory CD4+ T cells sorted from blood. The subset denotes: memory CD4+ T cells, CD4+CD45RO+CD25-. The receptors derive from a female donor with breast cancer.

This clonotype was seen ten or more times. The CDR3 DNA reads TGCGCCAGCAGCTTGACTCCGCGGGGGAGGCTAGAGACCCAGTACTTC. This sequence encodes CASSLTPRGRLETQYF. The chain uses TRBV5-1 and TRBJ2-5, with TRBD2 identical over 7 bases. Germline lookup yields CDR1 SGHRS and CDR2 YFSETQ. This CDR3 spans 16 amino acids. After removal of 1 base from V and 4 bases from J, the junction contained 10 bases not matched to a gene.

CDR3 nucleotide sequence: TGCAGCGTTGTACGGACGGACCCTCGGGAGACCCAGTACTTC. As protein: CSVVRTDPRETQYF. The genes are TRBV29-1 and TRBJ2-5; D is uncertain. The CDR3 covers 14 residues. CDR1 and CDR2 from the germline V gene are SQVTM and ANQGSEA. V lost 4 bases and J lost 5, with 17 bases in between.

Relative to its sample, this clonotype is medium-sized (0.01 to 0.1%). This chain joins TRBV4-3 and TRBJ1-5; D not certain. V gave up 0 bases and J gave up 5 bases, with 8 bases separating them. The CDR3 loop spans 14 amino acids. The V gene's germline CDR1 is LGHNA and CDR2 YSLEER. In DNA form, the CDR3 reads TGCGCCAGCAGCCAAGATAAGGGCTATCAGCCCCAGCATTTT. Translating gives CASSQDKGYQPQHF.

This clonotype counts as medium-sized. The chain couples TRBV6-2 or TRBV6-3 to TRBJ2-7; D is unresolved. V lost 2 bases and J 4 bases, leaving 18 bases between the germline ends. Per the germline V gene, CDR1 is MNHEY and CDR2 is SVGEGT. CDR3 length equals 16 residues. The CDR3 nucleotides are TGTGCCAGCAGTTACCCAAAGTACGAAGAGGCGTACGAGCAGTACTTC. Amino acids: CASSYPKYEEAYEQYF.

This clonotype was found many times. The chain couples TRBV5-5 to TRBJ2-5; D not resolved. Trimming took 0 bases from V and 0 from J, leaving 6 bases between them. CDR1 is SGHKS, CDR2 YYEKEE, per germline (reference sequence). The length of the CDR3 is 14 residues. DNA for the CDR3: TGTGCCAGCAGCTTGGTTCCTTACCAAGAGACCCAGTACTTC. Translated: CASSLVPYQETQYF.

This clonotype turned up a few times. The chain couples TRBV4-1 to TRBJ2-2; D not certain. Germline CDR1 is MGHRA and CDR2 is YSYEKL. Trimming took off 2 bases at V and 8 bases at J, with 6 bases between the two ends. The length of the CDR3 is 12 residues. The CDR3 loop reads CASSQTTGELFF. DNA of the CDR3: TGCGCCAGCAGCCAAACAACTGGGGAGCTGTTTTTT.

CDR3 nucleotide sequence: TGTGCCAGCAGCCAAGAAGTGTTTAGCGGGCAATCCTCCTACGAGCAGTACTTC. Its translation: CASSQEVFSGQSSYEQYF. V usage is TRBV3-1 and J usage is TRBJ2-7; 7 bases match TRBD2. After removal of 0 bases from V and 0 bases from J, the junction contained 11 bases not matched to a gene. The CDR3 consists of 18 residues. Per the germline V gene, CDR1 is LGHDT and CDR2 is YNNKEL (reference sequence).

This clonotype was counted a few times. The V and J genes are TRBV7-6 and TRBJ1-5; possibly TRBD1 for D (5 bases). CDR3 length: 15 residues. Trimming stripped 5 bases from V and 0 bases from J, with 11 bases between. The germline gives CDR1 SGHVS, CDR2 FNYEAQ. The CDR3 loop reads CASSAGPYSNQPQHF. The CDR3 DNA follows: TGTGCCAGCAGCGCGGGACCTTATAGCAATCAGCCCCAGCATTTT.

In this sample, this clonotype is medium-sized. The genes are TRBV5-4 and TRBJ2-7; possibly TRBD1 for D (5 bases). The V gene's germline CDR1 is SGHNT and CDR2 YYREEE (reference sequence). The CDR3 consists of 15 residues. Trimming removed 1 base at V and 2 bases at J, with 13 bases between. The CDR3 nucleotides read TGTGCCAGCAGCTTGAGTCAGGGTACTACCTACGAGCAGTACTTC. As protein: CASSLSQGTTYEQYF.

In this sample, this clonotype turned up many times. The gene calls are TRBV6-2 or TRBV6-3 and TRBJ2-7; the match to TRBD2 covers 7 bases. The V segment lost 7 bases and the J segment 3 bases; nucleotides outside the gene matches: 12. Looked up from germline, CDR1 is MNHEY and CDR2 is SVGEGT. This CDR3 is 15 amino acids long. CDR3 bases: TGTGCCAGCACCCCGATGGCGGGAGATGGCTACGAGCAGTACTTC. This codes for CASTPMAGDGYEQYF.

Concerning this clonotype itself: This may come from a read error, since a much larger clone is one base off. The chain joins TRBV15 to TRBJ2-7; tentatively, D is TRBD2 (6 bases). This CDR3 contains 13 residues. In germline, CDR1 is LNHNV, CDR2 YYDKDF (reference sequence). The CDR3 coding sequence is TGTGCCACCAGCCAGGGAGGCTCCTGCGAGCAGTACTTC. It codes for CATSQGGSCEQYF.

This sequence joins TRBV18 and TRBJ2-1; 12 positions match TRBD2. Per germline, CDR1 KGHSH and CDR2 LQKENI. The CDR3 contains 15 residues. Trimming removed 4 bases from V and 10 bases from J; junction bases left unmatched: 8. CDR3 in amino acids: CASSRSGLAGQEQFF. CDR3 bases: TGTGCCAGCTCACGTTCCGGACTAGCGGGACAGGAGCAGTTCTTC.

There are many counts of this clonotype. One end of the junction fails to match germline, which may point to a read error. The V and J genes are TRBV4-1 and TRBJ1-1, with 7 bases fitting TRBD1. Germline values: CDR1 MGHRA, CDR2 YSYEKL. CDR3 size: 13 residues. The DNA for the CDR3 is TGTGCCAGCAGTCAGGGGGTGAACACTGAAGCTTTCTTT. This codes for CASSQGVNTEAFF.

About this clonotype: A much larger clone sits a single nucleotide away, making a read error possible. This chain joins TRBV5-1 and TRBJ2-5, with D unclear. The length of the CDR3 is 12 residues. CDR1 is SGHRS, CDR2 YFSETQ, per germline. V was cut by 2 bases and J by 7 bases, with 9 bases left in between. In DNA form, the CDR3 reads TGCGCCAGCAGCTTCCAGGATGGGACCCAGTACTTC. Its translation: CASSFQDGTQYF. Supplemented by reference TRBV5-1 and TRBJ2-5, the full variable domain reads KAGVTQTPRYLIKTRGQQVTLSCSPISGHRSVSWYQQTPGQGLQFLFEYFSETQRNKGNFPGRFSGRQFSNSRSEMNVSTLELGDSALYLCASSFQDGTQYFGPGTRLLVL.

In this sample, this clonotype turned up a few times. A read error may account for a junction end that differs from germline. The chain combines TRBV6-5 with TRBJ2-2; D is unresolved. Per germline, CDR1 MNHEY and CDR2 SVGAGI. The CDR3 extends over 14 amino acids. The CDR3 loop reads CTSSYSPHTGELFF. CDR3 nucleotides: TGTACCAGCAGTTACTCGCCGCACACCGGGGAGCTGTTTTTT.

This clonotype showed up just a few times. This CDR3 reads CASSQSRGNSYEQYF. For the CDR3, the DNA is TGTGCCAGCAGCCAATCGCGGGGAAACTCCTACGAGCAGTACTTC. V usage is TRBV3-1 and J usage is TRBJ2-7; weak D call: TRBD2 (6 bases). The CDR3 extends over 15 amino acids. The germline V gene encodes CDR1 LGHDT and CDR2 YNNKEL (reference sequence). V lost 2 bases and J lost 0, with 11 bases in between.

This clonotype appeared many times. This chain uses TRBV27 with TRBJ2-3; D remains unclear. The V and J ends lost 4 bases and 1 base respectively, with 6 bases between them. Germline CDR1 MNHEY, CDR2 SMNVEV (reference sequence). CDR3 length: 13 amino acids. CDR3 DNA sequence: TGTGCCAGCAGTTGGCCCGGCACAGATACGCAGTATTTT. It is translated as CASSWPGTDTQYF.